This is a list of T cell receptor beta chains from one sample in a study of regulatory T cells in long-lasting Graves disease. TCRdb fed the multiplex PCR reads into MiXCR, producing one record per CDR3 protein. The sample gives 400,000 to 600,000 distinct CDR3 sequences, about 22% of which show up once; 7% to 9% is in the top ten. Sequenced here: peripheral blood mononuclear cells (PBMCs), sampled when the disease was refractory, from a patient treated with antithyroid drugs. Every receptor here comes from a female donor with Graves disease. Both conserved end residues are part of each CDR3.

>TRBV5-1|TRBJ2-5|16
CASSLGPGGLGETQYF
>TRBV11-1|TRBJ2-5|14
CASSSLAPGGIQYF
>TRBV5-1|TRBJ2-5|15
CASSLAGRTAETQYF
>TRBV19|TRBJ2-5|13
CASGTDVEETQYF
>TRBV6-5|TRBJ1-1|16
CASSYATDEVNTEAFF
>TRBV4-1|TRBJ2-7|14
CASSQRPSSYEQYF
>TRBV29-1|TRBJ2-7|13
CSVDTGGGYEQYF
>TRBV2|TRBJ2-1|12
CASSDQGDEQFF
>TRBV5-5|TRBJ2-2|14
CASSQDPNTGELFF
>TRBV28|TRBJ2-1|19
CASSFSIPPQGFVYNEQFF
>TRBV2|TRBJ2-1|15
CASRDRDGSYNEQFF
>TRBV19|TRBJ2-7|15
CASSILHSPSYEQYF
>TRBV30|TRBJ1-2|13
CAWSAPGTESYTF
>TRBV12-3/TRBV12-4|TRBJ2-7|14
CASSLGGEVNEQYF
>TRBV4-2|TRBJ2-7|16
CASSQDLAAGGYEQYF
>TRBV5-6|TRBJ2-7|14
CASSSGTQTYEQYF
>TRBV19|TRBJ2-5|12
CATEGDPETQYF
>TRBV28|TRBJ1-5|18
CASRIVGPFGGSNQPQHF
>TRBV20-1|TRBJ1-2|13
CSARWGDSAGYTF
>TRBV30|TRBJ2-7|11
CAWSTSYEQYF
>TRBV6-1|TRBJ1-2|15
CASSYIGGANYGYTF
>TRBV10-3|TRBJ2-5|14
CAISEDVLGKTQYF
>TRBV5-1|TRBJ1-2|15
CASSINTGHNYGYTF
>TRBV3-1|TRBJ1-5|13
CASSQGRDQPQHF
>TRBV27|TRBJ2-1|18
CASSSPDSGTGRHNEQFF
>TRBV28|TRBJ1-2|15
CASTTREGFNYGYTF
>TRBV3-1|TRBJ2-5|14
CASSQDRGEETQYF
>TRBV20-1|TRBJ2-7|11
CSAASRDEQYF
>TRBV29-1|TRBJ1-1|15
CSVQTRAAMNTEAFF
>TRBV6-1|TRBJ2-7|11
CASSEPYEQYF
>TRBV10-3|TRBJ2-7|16
CAISDPRLASGYEQYF
>TRBV7-2|TRBJ2-7|15
CASSGAHGRSPEQYF
>TRBV5-1|TRBJ2-7|14
CASRWTGNSYEQYF
>TRBV24-1|TRBJ1-2|16
CATSESPGTGVDGYTF
>TRBV9|TRBJ1-4|17
CASSAHRTTATNEKLFF
>TRBV2|TRBJ2-1|15
CASTADGSSYNEQFF
>TRBV7-2|TRBJ2-7|15
CASSSGGTSLYEQYF
>TRBV18|TRBJ2-6|15
CASSPVGAGANVLTF
>TRBV12-3/TRBV12-4|TRBJ2-3|12
CASSFWSDTQYF
>TRBV12-3/TRBV12-4|TRBJ2-2|13
CASMDRYTGELFF